This T cell receptor beta chain was observed in a study of blood T cell repertoires in COVID-19. Study overall: The United States, Italy and Spain provided the acute and convalescent COVID-19 samples. PBMCs, B-cell-depleted T cells, or T cells provided the cDNA or gDNA that made up the material.

The trim removed 4 bases at V and 6 bases at J, leaving 9 bases unmatched. The CDR3 spans 14 residues. Germline lookup yields CDR1 GTSNPN and CDR2 SVGIG (reference sequence). Method: immunoSEQ multiplex PCR; TCRdb's copy keeps in-frame clones and lacks some. Counted here are around 29,000 clones, around four fifths occurring once; the ten biggest clones make up more than 7.5%. This clonotype was obtained from a woman in her 70s with active or convalescent COVID-19. The chain joins TRBV30 to TRBJ2-3, with TRBD2 matching 8 bases. The specimen sequenced was peripheral blood. This CDR3 is CAWTRSGGRDTQYF. The CDR3 coding sequence is TGTGCCTGGACAAGGAGCGGGGGACGGGATACGCAGTATTTT.